These 6 T cell receptor beta chains share one sample of origin, sequenced in a study of T-cell reconstitution after alpha-beta-depleted transplantation in children. During its preparation, the TCRbeta library received unique molecular identifiers. MiXCR, applied by TCRdb to the PCR reads, yields one record per CDR3 protein. The data hold some 48,000 distinct CDR3 sequences, with 5.5% to 7.5% observed a single time. The sample in question was PBMCs, mostly from graft donor cells, obtained 60 days after TCRalphabeta/CD19-depleted stem cell transplant. Source of these receptors: a female patient aged 2-10 years who had a stem cell transplant for aplastic anemia, so the T cells may come from the graft donor.

This clonotype was detected only a few times. The V call is TRBV3-1, the J call TRBJ2-5; D is uncertain. Germline V gives CDR1 LGHDT, CDR2 YNNKEL (reference sequence). This CDR3 comprises 12 residues. V dropped 0 bases and J dropped 7 bases, with 6 bases sitting between them. The CDR3 is CASSQEMRTQYF. CDR3 in DNA: TGTGCCAGCAGCCAAGAAATGCGGACCCAGTACTTC.

This clonotype was observed a few times. The V gene is TRBV5-1, the J gene TRBJ1-5; D may be TRBD1 (6 bases). This CDR3 contains 17 residues. Germline V lookup: CDR1 SGHRS, CDR2 YFSETQ. V lost 0 bases, J lost 2 bases, and 15 bases lay in between. The CDR3 DNA follows: TGCGCCAGCAGCTTGGATGGGGGGGGGCTGGGCAATCAGCCCCAGCATTTT. It is translated as CASSLDGGGLGNQPQHF.

This clonotype has ten or more counts. The chain recombines TRBV9 with TRBJ2-1; the match to TRBD2 covers 13 bases. Unmatched junction bases numbered 8, after V lost 2 bases and J lost 6 bases. The CDR3 sequence is 17 residues long. The germline V gene encodes CDR1 SGDLS and CDR2 YYNGEE. The CDR3 spells CASSVGLAGAGFNEQFF. CDR3 sequence (DNA): TGTGCCAGCAGCGTTGGACTAGCGGGAGCGGGTTTCAATGAGCAGTTCTTC.

This clonotype was seen a handful of times. The gene calls are TRBV2 and TRBJ2-7, with D unclear. Germline lookup yields CDR1 SNHLY and CDR2 FYNNEI. CDR3 length: 14 residues. V lost 5 bases and J lost 0, with 11 bases in between. The CDR3 here is CASSRTRSSYEQYF. For the CDR3, the DNA is TGTGCCAGCAGTCGGACGAGGAGCTCCTACGAGCAGTACTTC.

Only a few counts were recorded for this clonotype. V is TRBV5-1 and J is TRBJ2-3; the D gene is possibly TRBD2 (5 bases). V was trimmed by 0 bases and J by 0 bases, leaving 11 bases between them. CDR1 is SGHRS, CDR2 YFSETQ, per germline. This CDR3 spans 16 amino acids. The CDR3 region is CASSLGSSGSTDTQYF. The CDR3 coding sequence is TGCGCCAGCAGCTTGGGATCGAGCGGAAGCACAGATACGCAGTATTTT.

This clonotype was seen repeatedly, ten times or more. The rearrangement joins TRBV5-1 to TRBJ1-1; D is uncertain. Germline values: CDR1 SGHRS, CDR2 YFSETQ. The CDR3 runs to 14 residues. Trimming removed 0 bases at V and 0 bases at J, with 6 bases between. CDR3: CASSLGRLNTEAFF. DNA for the CDR3: TGCGCCAGCAGCTTGGGGCGGTTGAACACTGAAGCTTTCTTT.